This T cell receptor (beta chain) was retrieved from a study of cytomegalovirus exposure and HLA in healthy donors. Trimming left V 5 bases short and J 4 bases short, with 17 bases between. Germline CDR1 and CDR2: SGHAT and FQNNGV. The CDR3 is 15 amino acids. On this clone: As yet, its antigen is unknown.

The PCR was carried out with 60 Vbeta primers and 13 Jbeta primers. Using immunoSEQ multiplex PCR, the repertoire was profiled, and TCRdb retains in-frame clones only, with some absent. The sample lists 65,000 or so clones, approximately 75% seen once, with approximately 3.4% in the top ten. Study-level findings and limits: Indistinguishability led to the exclusion of some V segments, TRBV6-2 and TRBV6-3 included. Fewer N-insertions (relative to the 666-donor mean) were reportedly seen in an Asian-associated ancestry cluster in a later analysis.

The sample consisted of PBMCs. This chain connects TRBV11-2 to TRBJ1-2; D ambiguous. The sequence came from a woman between 40 and 55 years old in good health and CMV-seropositive. In nucleotides, the CDR3 is TGTGCCAGCAGCACGGGTTTCGGGTCCTCCTATGGCTACACCTTC. Its protein product is CASSTGFGSSYGYTF.